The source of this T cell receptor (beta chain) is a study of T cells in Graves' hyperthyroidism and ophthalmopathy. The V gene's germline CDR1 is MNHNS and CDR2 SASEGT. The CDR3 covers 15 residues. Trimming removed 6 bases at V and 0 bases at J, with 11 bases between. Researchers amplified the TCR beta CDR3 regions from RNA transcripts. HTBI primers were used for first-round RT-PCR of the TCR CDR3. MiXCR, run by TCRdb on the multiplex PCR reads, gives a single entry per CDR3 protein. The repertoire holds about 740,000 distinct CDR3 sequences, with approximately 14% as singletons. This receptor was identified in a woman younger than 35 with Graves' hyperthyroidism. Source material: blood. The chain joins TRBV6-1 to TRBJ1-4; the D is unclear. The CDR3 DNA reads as TGTGCCAGCAGGTTAGGGCCCACAACTAATGAAAAACTGTTTTTT. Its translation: CASRLGPTTNEKLFF.